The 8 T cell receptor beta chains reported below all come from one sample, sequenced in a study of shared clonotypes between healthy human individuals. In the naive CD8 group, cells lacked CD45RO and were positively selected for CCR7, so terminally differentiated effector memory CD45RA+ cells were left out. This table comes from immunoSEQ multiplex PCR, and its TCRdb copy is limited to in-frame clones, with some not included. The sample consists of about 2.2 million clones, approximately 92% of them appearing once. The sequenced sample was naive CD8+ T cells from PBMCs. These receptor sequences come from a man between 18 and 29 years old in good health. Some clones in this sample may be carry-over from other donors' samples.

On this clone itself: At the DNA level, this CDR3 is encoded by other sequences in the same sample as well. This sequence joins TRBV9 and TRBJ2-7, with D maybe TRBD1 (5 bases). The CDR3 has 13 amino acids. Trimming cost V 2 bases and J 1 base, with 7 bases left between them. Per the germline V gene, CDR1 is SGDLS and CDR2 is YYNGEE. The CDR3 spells CASSVGASYEQYF. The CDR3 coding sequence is TGTGCCAGCAGCGTTGGGGCTTCCTACGAGCAGTACTTC.

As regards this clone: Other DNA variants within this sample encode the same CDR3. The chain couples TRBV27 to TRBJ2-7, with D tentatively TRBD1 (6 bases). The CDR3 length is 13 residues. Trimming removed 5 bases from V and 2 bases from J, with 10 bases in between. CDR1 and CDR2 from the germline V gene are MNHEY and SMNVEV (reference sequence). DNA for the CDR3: TGTGCCAGCAGTGCCGGACAGACCTACGAGCAGTACTTC. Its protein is CASSAGQTYEQYF.

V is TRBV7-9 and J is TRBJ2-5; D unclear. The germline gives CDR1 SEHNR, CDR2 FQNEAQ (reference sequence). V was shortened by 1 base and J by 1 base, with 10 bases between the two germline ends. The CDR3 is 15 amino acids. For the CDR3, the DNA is TGTGCCAGCAGCTTAGGATGGGCGGCCCAAGAGACCCAGTACTTC. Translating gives CASSLGWAAQETQYF. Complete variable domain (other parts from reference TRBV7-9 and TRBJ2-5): DTGVSQNPRHKITKRGQNVTFRCDPISEHNRLYWYRQTLGQGPEFLTYFQNEAQLEKSRLLSDRFSAERPKGSFSTLEIQRTEQGDSAMYLCASSLGWAAQETQYFGPGTRLLVL.

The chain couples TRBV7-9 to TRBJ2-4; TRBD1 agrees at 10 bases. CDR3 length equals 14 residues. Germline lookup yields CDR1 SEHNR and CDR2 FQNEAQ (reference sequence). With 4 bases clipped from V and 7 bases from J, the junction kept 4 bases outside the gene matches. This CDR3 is CASSYDRGPNIQYF. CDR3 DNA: TGTGCCAGCAGCTACGACAGGGGGCCGAACATTCAGTACTTC.

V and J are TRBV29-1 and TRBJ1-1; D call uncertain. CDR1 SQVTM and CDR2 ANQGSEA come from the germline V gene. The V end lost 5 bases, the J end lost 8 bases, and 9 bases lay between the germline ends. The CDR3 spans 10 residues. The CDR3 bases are TGCAGCGTTCCAGAACAAGAAGCTTTCTTT. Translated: CSVPEQEAFF.

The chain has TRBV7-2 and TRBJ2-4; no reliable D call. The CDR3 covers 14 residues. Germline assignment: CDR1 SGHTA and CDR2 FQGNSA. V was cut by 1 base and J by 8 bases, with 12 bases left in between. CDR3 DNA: TGTGCCAGCAGCTTAGTGGCCAGGAAAGACATTCAGTACTTC. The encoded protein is CASSLVARKDIQYF.

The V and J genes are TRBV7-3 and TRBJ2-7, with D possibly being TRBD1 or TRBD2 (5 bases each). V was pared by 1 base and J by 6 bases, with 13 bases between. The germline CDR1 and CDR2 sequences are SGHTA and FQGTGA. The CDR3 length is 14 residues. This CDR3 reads CASSLIGTAGEQYF. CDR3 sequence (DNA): TGTGCCAGCAGCTTAATTGGGACCGCGGGCGAGCAGTACTTC.

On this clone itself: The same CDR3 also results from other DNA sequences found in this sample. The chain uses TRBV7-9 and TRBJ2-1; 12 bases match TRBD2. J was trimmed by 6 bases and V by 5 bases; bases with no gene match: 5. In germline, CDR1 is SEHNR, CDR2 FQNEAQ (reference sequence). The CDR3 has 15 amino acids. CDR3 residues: CASSLGTSGSNEQFF. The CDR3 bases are TGTGCCAGCAGCCTGGGGACTAGCGGGTCCAATGAGCAGTTCTTC.